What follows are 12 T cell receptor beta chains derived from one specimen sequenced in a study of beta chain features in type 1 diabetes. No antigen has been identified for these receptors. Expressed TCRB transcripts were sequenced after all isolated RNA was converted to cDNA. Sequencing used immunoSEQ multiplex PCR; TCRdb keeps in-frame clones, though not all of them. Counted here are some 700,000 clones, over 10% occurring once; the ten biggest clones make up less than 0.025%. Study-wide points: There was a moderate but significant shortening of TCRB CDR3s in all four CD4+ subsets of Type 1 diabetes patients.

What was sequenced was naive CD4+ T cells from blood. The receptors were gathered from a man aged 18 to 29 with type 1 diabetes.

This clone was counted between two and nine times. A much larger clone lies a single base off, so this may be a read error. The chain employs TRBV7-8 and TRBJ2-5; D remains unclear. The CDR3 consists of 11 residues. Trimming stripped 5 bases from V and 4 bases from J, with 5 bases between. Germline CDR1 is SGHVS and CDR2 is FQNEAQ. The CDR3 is CASSIGETQYF. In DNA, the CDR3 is TGTGCCAGCAGCATAGGAGAGACCCAGTACTTC. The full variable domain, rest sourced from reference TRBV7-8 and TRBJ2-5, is GAGVSQSPRYKVAKRGQDVALRCDPISGHVSLFWYQQALGQGPEFLTYFQNEAQLDKSGLPSDRFFAERPEGSVSTLKIQRTQQEDSAVYLCASSIGETQYFGPGTRLLVL.

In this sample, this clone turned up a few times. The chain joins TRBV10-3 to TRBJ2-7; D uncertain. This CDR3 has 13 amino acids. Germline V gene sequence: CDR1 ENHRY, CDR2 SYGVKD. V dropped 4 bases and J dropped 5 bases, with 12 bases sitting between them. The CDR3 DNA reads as TGTGCCATCAGTGGAGCGCAGCACCACGAGCAGTACTTC. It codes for CAISGAQHHEQYF.

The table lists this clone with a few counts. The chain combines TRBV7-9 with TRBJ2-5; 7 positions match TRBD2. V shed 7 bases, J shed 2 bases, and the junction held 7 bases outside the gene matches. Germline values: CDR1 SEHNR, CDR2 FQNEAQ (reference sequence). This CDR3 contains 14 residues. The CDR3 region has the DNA TGTGCCAGCAACCCTCTAGCGGATCAAGAGACCCAGTACTTC. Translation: CASNPLADQETQYF.

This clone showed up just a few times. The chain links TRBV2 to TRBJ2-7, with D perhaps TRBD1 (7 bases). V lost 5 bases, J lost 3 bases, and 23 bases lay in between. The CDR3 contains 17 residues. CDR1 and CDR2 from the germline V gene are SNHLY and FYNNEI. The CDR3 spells CASSNPLGGGGIYEQYF. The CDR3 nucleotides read TGTGCCAGCAGTAACCCCCTCGGAGGAGGGGGCATCTACGAGCAGTACTTC. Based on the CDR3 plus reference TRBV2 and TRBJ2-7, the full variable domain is EPEVTQTPSHQVTQMGQEVILRCVPISNHLYFYWYRQILGQKVEFLVSFYNNEISEKSEIFDDQFSVERPDGSNFTLKIRSTKLEDSAMYFCASSNPLGGGGIYEQYFGPGTRLTVT.

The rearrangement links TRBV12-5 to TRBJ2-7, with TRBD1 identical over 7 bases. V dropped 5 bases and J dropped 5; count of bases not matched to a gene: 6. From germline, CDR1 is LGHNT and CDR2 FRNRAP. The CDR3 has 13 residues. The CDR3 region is CASGGTGANEQYF. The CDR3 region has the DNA TGTGCTAGTGGTGGTACAGGGGCTAACGAGCAGTACTTC.

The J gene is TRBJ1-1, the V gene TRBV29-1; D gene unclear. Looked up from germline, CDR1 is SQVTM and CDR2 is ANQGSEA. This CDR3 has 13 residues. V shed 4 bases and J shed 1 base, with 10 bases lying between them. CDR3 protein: CSVGLHKNTEAFF. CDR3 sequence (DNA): TGCAGCGTTGGGCTGCACAAGAACACTGAAGCTTTCTTT.

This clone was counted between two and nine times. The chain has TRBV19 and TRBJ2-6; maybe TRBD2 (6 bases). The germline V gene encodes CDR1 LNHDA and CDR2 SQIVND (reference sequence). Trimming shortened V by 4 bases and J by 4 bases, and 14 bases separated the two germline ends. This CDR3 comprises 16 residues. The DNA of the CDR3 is TGTGCCAGTAGTAAAGGAGGGGTGAAGGGGGCCAACGTCCTGACTTTC. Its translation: CASSKGGVKGANVLTF.

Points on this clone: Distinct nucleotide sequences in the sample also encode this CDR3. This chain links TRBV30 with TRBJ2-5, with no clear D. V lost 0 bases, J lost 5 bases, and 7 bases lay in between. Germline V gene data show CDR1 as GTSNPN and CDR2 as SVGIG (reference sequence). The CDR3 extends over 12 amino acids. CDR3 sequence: CAWSVLEETQYF. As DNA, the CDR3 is TGTGCCTGGAGTGTACTCGAGGAGACCCAGTACTTC. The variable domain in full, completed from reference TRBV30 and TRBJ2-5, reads SQTIHQWPATLVQPVGSPLSLECTVEGTSNPNLYWYRQAAGRGLQLLFYSVGIGQISSEVPQNLSASRPQDRQFILSSKKLLLSDSGFYLCAWSVLEETQYFGPGTRLLVL.

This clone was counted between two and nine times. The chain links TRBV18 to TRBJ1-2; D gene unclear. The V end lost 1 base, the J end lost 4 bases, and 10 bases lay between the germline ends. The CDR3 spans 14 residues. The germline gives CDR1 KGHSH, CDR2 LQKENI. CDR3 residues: CASSPQALVYGYTF. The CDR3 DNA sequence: TGTGCCAGCTCACCACAGGCTCTTGTCTATGGCTACACCTTC.

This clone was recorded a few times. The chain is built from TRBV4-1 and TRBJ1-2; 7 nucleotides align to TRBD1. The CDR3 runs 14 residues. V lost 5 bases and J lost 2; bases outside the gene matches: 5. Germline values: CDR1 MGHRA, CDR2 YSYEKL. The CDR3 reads CASSRPGQNYGYTF. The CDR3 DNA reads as TGCGCCAGCAGCAGACCGGGACAGAACTATGGCTACACCTTC.

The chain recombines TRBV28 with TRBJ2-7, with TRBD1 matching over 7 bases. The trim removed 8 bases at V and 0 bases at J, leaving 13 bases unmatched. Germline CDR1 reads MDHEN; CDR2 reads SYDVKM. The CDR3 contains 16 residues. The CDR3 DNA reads TGTGCCAGCTCATCATCGGGGACAGCGAGCTCCTACGAGCAGTACTTC. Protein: CASSSSGTASSYEQYF.

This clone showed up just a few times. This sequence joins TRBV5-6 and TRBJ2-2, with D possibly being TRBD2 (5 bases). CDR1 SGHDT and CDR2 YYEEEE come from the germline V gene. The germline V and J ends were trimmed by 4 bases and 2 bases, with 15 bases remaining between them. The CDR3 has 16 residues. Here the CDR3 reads CASSQPWTSNTGELFF. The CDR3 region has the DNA TGTGCCAGCAGCCAGCCTTGGACTTCTAACACCGGGGAGCTGTTTTTT.